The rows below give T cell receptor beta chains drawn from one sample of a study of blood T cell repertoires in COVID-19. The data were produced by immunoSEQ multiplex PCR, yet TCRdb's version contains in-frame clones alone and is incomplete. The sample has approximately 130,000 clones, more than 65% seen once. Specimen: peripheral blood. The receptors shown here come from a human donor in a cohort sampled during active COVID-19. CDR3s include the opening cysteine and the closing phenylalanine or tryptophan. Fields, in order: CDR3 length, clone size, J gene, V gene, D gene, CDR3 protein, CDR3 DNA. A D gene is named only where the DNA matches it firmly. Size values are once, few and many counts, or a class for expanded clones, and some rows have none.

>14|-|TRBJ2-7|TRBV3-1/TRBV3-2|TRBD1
CASSHGDRYHEQYF
TGTGCCAGCAGCCATGGGGACAGGTACCACGAGCAGTACTTC
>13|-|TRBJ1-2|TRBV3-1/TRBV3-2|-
CASSQLGAGGYTF
TGTGCCAGCAGCCAATTGGGGGCGGGTGGCTACACCTTC
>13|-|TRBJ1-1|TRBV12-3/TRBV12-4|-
CASIRDVNTEAFF
TGTGCCAGCATTAGAGATGTGAACACTGAAGCTTTCTTT
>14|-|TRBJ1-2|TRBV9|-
CASSVGVRNYGYTF
TGTGCCAGCAGCGTAGGGGTCAGGAACTATGGCTACACCTTC
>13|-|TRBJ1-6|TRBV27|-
CASSFVRDSPLHF
TGTGCCAGCAGTTTTGTCAGGGATTCACCCCTCCACTTT
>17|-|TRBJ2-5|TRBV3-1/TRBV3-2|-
CASSQVSPMRGQETQYF
TGTGCCAGCAGCCAAGTATCTCCCATGAGGGGGCAAGAGACCCAGTACTTC
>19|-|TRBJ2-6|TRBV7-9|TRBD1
CASSTFRDRGLSGANVLTF
TGTGCCAGCAGCACATTCCGGGACAGGGGATTGTCTGGGGCCAACGTCCTGACTTTC
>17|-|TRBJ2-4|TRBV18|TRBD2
CASSPEASGTSGAIQYF
TGTGCCAGCTCACCCGAGGCGAGCGGGACTAGCGGCGCCATTCAGTACTTC
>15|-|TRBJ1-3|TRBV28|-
CASSIGDNSGNTIYF
TGTGCCAGCAGTATAGGGGACAACTCTGGAAACACCATATATTTT
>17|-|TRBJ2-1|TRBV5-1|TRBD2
CASSSGAGATIYNEQFF
TGCGCCAGCAGCTCCGGTGCGGGAGCGACGATCTACAATGAGCAGTTCTTC
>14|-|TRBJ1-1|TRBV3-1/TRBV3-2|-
CASSQGSGFTEAFF
TGTGCCAGCAGCCAAGGGTCAGGGTTTACTGAAGCTTTCTTT
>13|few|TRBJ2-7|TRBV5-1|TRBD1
CASSTRDSYEQYF
TGCGCCAGCAGCACCCGGGACAGTTACGAGCAGTACTTC
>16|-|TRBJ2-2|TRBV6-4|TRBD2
CASSEGTSGSTGELFF
TGTGCCAGCAGTGAGGGCACTAGCGGTAGCACCGGGGAGCTGTTTTTT
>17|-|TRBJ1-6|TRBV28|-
CASSLVGGSSYNSPLHF
TGTGCCAGCAGTTTGGTAGGGGGTAGCTCCTATAATTCACCCCTCCACTTT
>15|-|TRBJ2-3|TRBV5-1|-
CASSVRQMSTDTQYF
TGCGCCAGCAGCGTGCGACAAATGAGCACAGATACGCAGTATTTT
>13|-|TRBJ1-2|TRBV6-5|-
CASSYSRGYGYTF
TGTGCCAGCAGTTACTCGAGAGGATATGGCTACACCTTC